One T cell receptor beta chain is described in this entry. Its antigen is not known. TCRdb's table, derived via immunoSEQ multiplex PCR, lists solely in-frame clones and lacks some. The repertoire holds 150,000 to 200,000 clones, with 90% as singletons. These data are taken from a study of T cell responses to AZD1222 COVID-19 vaccine. Overall study results and limits: Two doses of AZD1222 preceded a rise in Spike-specific TCR breadth and depth.

From germline, CDR1 is SGHTA and CDR2 FQGTGA. The V gene lost 2 bases and the J gene lost 2 bases, with 12 bases spanning the gap. CDR3 length: 15 residues. The input for sequencing was peripheral blood, taken on day 0 of AZD1222 vaccination. The receptor's source is an adult in good health. The rearrangement joins TRBV7-3 to TRBJ1-2; tentatively, D is TRBD1 (5 bases). CDR3 nucleotides: TGTGCCAGCAGCTTATTCCCGGGGCGAAACTATGGCTACACCTTC. It yields the protein CASSLFPGRNYGYTF.